The clone carrying this TCR beta chain was seen a handful of times. The sample is drawn from a study of blood T cell repertoires in COVID-19. About the research overall: Acute-phase and convalescent COVID-19 samples originated in the United States, Italy and Spain. Sources were T cells, B-cell-depleted T cells, or PBMCs; the material itself was cDNA or gDNA.

With 2 bases clipped from V and 6 bases from J, the junction kept 6 bases outside the gene matches. This CDR3 comprises 14 residues. Germline V gene lookup returns CDR1 GTSNPN and CDR2 SVGIG (reference sequence). Methods used by the authors: Reference gene primer amplification gave estimated nucleated cell counts. Here immunoSEQ multiplex PCR was the method, and the copy in TCRdb shows in-frame clones only, minus some. Clone size and V and J calls were adopted from that table, with D and trimming inferred from the DNA. This sample carries some 80,000 clones, less than 90% of them seen once, and the ten largest clones take roughly a sixth.

Sequences were obtained from peripheral blood. The sequence came from a human donor in a cohort sampled during active COVID-19. The chain recombines TRBV30 with TRBJ1-1; 10 nucleotides align to TRBD1. CDR3 region: CAWSRGQGIPEAFF. The CDR3 nucleotides are TGTGCCTGGAGTCGGGGACAGGGGATTCCTGAAGCTTTCTTT.